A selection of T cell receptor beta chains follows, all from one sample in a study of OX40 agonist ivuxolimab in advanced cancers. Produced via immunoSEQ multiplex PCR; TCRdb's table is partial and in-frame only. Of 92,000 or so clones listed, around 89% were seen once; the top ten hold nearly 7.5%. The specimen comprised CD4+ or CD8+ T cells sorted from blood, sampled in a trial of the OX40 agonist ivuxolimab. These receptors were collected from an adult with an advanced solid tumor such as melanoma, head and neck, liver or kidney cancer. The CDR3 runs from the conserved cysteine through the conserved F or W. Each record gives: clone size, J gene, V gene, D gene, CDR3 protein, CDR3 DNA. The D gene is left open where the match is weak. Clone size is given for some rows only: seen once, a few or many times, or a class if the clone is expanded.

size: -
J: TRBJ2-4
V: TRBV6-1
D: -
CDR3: CASSGTAKNIQYF
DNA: TGTGCCAGCAGTGGGACAGCTAAAAACATTCAGTACTTC

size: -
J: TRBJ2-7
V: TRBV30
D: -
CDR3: CAWSSSGGREQYF
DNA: TGTGCCTGGAGTTCCTCCGGGGGGCGAGAGCAGTACTTC

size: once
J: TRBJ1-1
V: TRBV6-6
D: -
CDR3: CASSAINRGRTEAFF
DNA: TGTGCCAGCAGCGCAATAAACCGGGGCCGAACTGAAGCTTTCTTT

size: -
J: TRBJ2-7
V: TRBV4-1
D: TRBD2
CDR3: CASSPGTSGFYEQYF
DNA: TGCGCCAGCAGCCCCGGGACTAGCGGTTTCTACGAGCAGTACTTC

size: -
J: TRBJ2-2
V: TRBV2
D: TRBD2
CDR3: CASGVSGRARELFF
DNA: TGTGCCAGCGGGGTTAGCGGGAGGGCCCGGGAGCTGTTTTTT

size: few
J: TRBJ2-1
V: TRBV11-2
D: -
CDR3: CASSLDRHNEQFF
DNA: TGTGCCAGCAGCTTAGATAGACACAATGAGCAGTTCTTC

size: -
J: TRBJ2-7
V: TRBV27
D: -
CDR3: CASSSNPGFLLDEQYF
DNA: TGTGCCAGCAGTTCCAACCCCGGTTTTTTGTTGGACGAGCAGTACTTC

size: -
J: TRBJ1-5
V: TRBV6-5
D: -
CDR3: CASSWALNQPQHF
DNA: TGTGCCAGCTCGTGGGCGCTAAATCAGCCCCAGCATTTT

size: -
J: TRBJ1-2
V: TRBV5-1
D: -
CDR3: CASTDVGRAGYGYTF
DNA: TGCGCCAGCACCGACGTAGGACGGGCGGGCTATGGCTACACCTTC

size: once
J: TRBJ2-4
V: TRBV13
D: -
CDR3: CASSLGQRVAKNIQYF
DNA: TGTGCCAGCAGCTTAGGCCAAAGGGTAGCCAAAAACATTCAGTACTTC

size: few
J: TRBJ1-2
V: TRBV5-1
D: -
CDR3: CASSLGQDGYTF
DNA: TGCGCCAGCAGCTTGGGGCAGGATGGCTACACCTTC

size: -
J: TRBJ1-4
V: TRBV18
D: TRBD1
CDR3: CASSKGAANEKLFF
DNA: TGTGCCAGCTCGAAGGGGGCGGCTAATGAAAAACTGTTTTTT

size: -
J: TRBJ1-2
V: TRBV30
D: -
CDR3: CASEDIAGGYTF
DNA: TGTGCCTCTGAAGACATCGCTGGGGGCTACACCTTC

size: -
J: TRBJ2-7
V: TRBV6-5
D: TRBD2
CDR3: CASRREAAYEQYF
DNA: TGTGCCAGCAGACGGGAGGCCGCCTACGAGCAGTACTTC

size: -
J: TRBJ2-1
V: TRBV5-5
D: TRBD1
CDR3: CASSYGQANNEQFF
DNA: TGTGCCAGCAGCTACGGACAGGCGAACAATGAGCAGTTCTTC

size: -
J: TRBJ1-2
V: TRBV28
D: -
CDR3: CASTLGGIYGYTF
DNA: TGTGCCAGCACTCTTGGGGGTATCTATGGCTACACCTTC

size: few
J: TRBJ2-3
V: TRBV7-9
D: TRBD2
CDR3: CASSPPGLAVSTDTQYF
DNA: TGTGCCAGCAGCCCCCCGGGACTAGCGGTTTCCACAGATACGCAGTATTTT

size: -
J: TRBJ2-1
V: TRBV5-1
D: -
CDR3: CASSLSASSYNEQFF
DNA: TGCGCCAGCAGCTTGTCAGCGAGCTCCTACAATGAGCAGTTCTTC

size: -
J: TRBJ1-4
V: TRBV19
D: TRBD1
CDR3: CASSKTGTDEKLFF
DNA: TGTGCCAGTAGTAAAACCGGGACAGACGAAAAACTGTTTTTT

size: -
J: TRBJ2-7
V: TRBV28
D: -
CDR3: CASSLRPGASTYEQYF
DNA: TGTGCCAGCAGTTTACGCCCGGGGGCTTCAACCTACGAGCAGTACTTC

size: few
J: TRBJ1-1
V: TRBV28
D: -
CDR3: CASGLWAEAFF
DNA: TGTGCCAGCGGGCTTTGGGCTGAAGCTTTCTTT

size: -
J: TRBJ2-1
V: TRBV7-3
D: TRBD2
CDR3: CASSLGREPRNEQFF
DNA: TGTGCCAGCAGCTTAGGGCGGGAGCCCCGCAATGAGCAGTTCTTC

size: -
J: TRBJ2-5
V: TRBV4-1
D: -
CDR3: CASSQADTFQETQYF
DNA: TGCGCCAGCAGCCAAGCGGATACGTTTCAAGAGACCCAGTACTTC

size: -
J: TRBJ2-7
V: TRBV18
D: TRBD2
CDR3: CASSPTPGVREFISYEQYF
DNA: TGTGCCAGCTCACCGACGCCGGGGGTGCGGGAGTTTATCTCCTACGAGCAGTACTTC

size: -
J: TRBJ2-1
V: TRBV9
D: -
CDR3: CASSAEVHNEQFF
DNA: TGTGCCAGCAGCGCCGAAGTCCACAATGAGCAGTTCTTC

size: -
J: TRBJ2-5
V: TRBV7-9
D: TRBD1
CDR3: CASSLDPGQGRETQYF
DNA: TGTGCCAGCAGCTTAGACCCGGGACAGGGCCGAGAGACCCAGTACTTC

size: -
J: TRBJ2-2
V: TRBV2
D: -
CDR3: CASSVMTSNTGELFF
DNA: TGTGCCAGCAGCGTTATGACCTCGAACACCGGGGAGCTGTTTTTT

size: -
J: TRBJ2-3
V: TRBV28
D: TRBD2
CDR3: CAGGTSGITDTQYF
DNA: TGTGCCGGGGGGACTAGCGGGATAACAGATACGCAGTATTTT

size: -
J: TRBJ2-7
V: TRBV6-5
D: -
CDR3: CASSLSDRSYEQYF
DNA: TGTGCCAGCAGTCTCTCTGACAGGTCCTACGAGCAGTACTTC

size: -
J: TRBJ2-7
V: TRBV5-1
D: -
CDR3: CASSFRDLEDEQYF
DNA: TGCGCCAGCAGCTTCCGGGACCTTGAGGACGAGCAGTACTTC

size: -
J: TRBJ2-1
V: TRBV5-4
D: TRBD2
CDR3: CASSPGGYNEQFF
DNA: TGTGCCAGCAGCCCGGGAGGGTACAATGAGCAGTTCTTC

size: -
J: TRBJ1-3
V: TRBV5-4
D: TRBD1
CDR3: CASSSGTGGSGNTIYF
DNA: TGTGCCAGCAGCTCCGGGACAGGGGGCTCTGGAAACACCATATATTTT

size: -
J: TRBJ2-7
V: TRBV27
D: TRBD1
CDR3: CASSLWGQGAGEQYF
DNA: TGTGCCAGCAGTTTATGGGGACAGGGAGCAGGGGAGCAGTACTTC

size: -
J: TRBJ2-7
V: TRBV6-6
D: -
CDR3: CASSYKRGLSYEQYF
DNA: TGTGCCAGCAGTTACAAGCGCGGCCTCTCCTACGAGCAGTACTTC

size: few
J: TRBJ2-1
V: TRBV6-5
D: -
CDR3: CASRAGPYNEQFF
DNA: TGTGCCAGCAGGGCAGGGCCCTACAATGAGCAGTTCTTC

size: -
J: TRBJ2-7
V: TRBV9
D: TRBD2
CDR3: CASSGPSGRVPYEQYF
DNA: TGTGCCAGCAGCGGACCCAGCGGGAGGGTACCCTACGAGCAGTACTTC

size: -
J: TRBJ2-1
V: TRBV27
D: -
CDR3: CASSLSESHHEQFF
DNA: TGTGCCAGCAGTTTATCGGAGAGCCACCATGAGCAGTTCTTC

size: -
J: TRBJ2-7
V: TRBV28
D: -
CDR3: CASSLPSQIYEQYF
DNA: TGTGCCAGCAGTTTACCTAGTCAGATCTACGAGCAGTACTTC

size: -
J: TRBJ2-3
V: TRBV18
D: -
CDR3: CASSLIYGISTDTQYF
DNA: TGTGCCAGCTCACTAATTTACGGTATAAGCACAGATACGCAGTATTTT

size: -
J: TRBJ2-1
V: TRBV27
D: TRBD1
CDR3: CASSHIGGSLYNEQFF
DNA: TGTGCCAGCAGCCATATAGGGGGCTCACTTTACAATGAGCAGTTCTTC

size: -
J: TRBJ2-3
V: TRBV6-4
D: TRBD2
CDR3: CASSDSSGRADTQYF
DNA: TGTGCCAGCAGTGACTCTAGCGGGAGGGCAGATACGCAGTATTTT

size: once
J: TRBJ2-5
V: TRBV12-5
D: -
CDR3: CASGSNSPNQYF
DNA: TGTGCTAGTGGGTCGAACAGCCCCAACCAGTACTTC